The rows below give T cell receptor beta chains drawn from one sample of a study of blood T cell repertoires in COVID-19. Assay: immunoSEQ multiplex PCR; the TCRdb copy retains only in-frame clones and omits some. In the table there are around 230,000 clones, 85% to 90% of which are singletons. The specimen was PBMCs or T cells enriched from blood (not recorded which). The receptors shown here come from a woman under 40 with acute COVID-19. Both conserved end residues are part of each CDR3. Each record gives: V gene, D gene, clone size, J gene, CDR3 DNA, CDR3 protein. The D gene is left open where the match is weak. Only part of the rows carry a size: once, few, many, or a class if the clone is expanded.

v_call: TRBV6-5
d_call: TRBD2
clone_size: NA
j_call: TRBJ2-1
cdr3_nt: TGTGCCAGCAGTTACTCGTCGGCGGGGGGGCCGGATGAGCAGTTCTTC
cdr3_aa: CASSYSSAGGPDEQFF

v_call: TRBV28
d_call: TRBD1
clone_size: NA
j_call: TRBJ1-2
cdr3_nt: TGTGCCAGCACCGGAACCGGGACAGGGTATGGCTACACCTTC
cdr3_aa: CASTGTGTGYGYTF

v_call: TRBV14
d_call: NA
clone_size: NA
j_call: TRBJ1-4
cdr3_nt: TGTGCCAGCAGCCTAACAGACCATAATGAAAAACTGTTTTTT
cdr3_aa: CASSLTDHNEKLFF

v_call: TRBV6-5
d_call: TRBD1
clone_size: once
j_call: TRBJ1-1
cdr3_nt: TGTGCCAGCAGTTACTCCGACAGGGGTACTGAAGCTTTCTTT
cdr3_aa: CASSYSDRGTEAFF

v_call: TRBV19
d_call: NA
clone_size: NA
j_call: TRBJ1-5
cdr3_nt: TGTGCCAGTCACAGGACGGGGGATTTGCCCCAGCATTTT
cdr3_aa: CASHRTGDLPQHF

v_call: TRBV7-2
d_call: TRBD1
clone_size: once
j_call: TRBJ1-6
cdr3_nt: TGTGCCAGCAGCCCCACCCCCGACAGGGCGGTTTCACCCCTCCACTTT
cdr3_aa: CASSPTPDRAVSPLHF

v_call: TRBV2
d_call: TRBD1
clone_size: once
j_call: TRBJ1-5
cdr3_nt: TGTGCCAGCAGTGACAGGGGGCGAGATAGCAATCAGCCCCAGCATTTT
cdr3_aa: CASSDRGRDSNQPQHF

v_call: TRBV18
d_call: NA
clone_size: NA
j_call: TRBJ1-3
cdr3_nt: TGTGCCAGCTCACCAGTTCCCGACAGCCACTCTGGAAACACCATATATTTT
cdr3_aa: CASSPVPDSHSGNTIYF

v_call: TRBV6-7
d_call: TRBD2
clone_size: NA
j_call: TRBJ2-3
cdr3_nt: TGTGCCAGCAGTTACGCGTCTCGGGAAGCGGGGGGGCTTAAGGTCACCGATACGCAGTATTTT
cdr3_aa: CASSYASREAGGLKVTDTQYF

v_call: TRBV11-3
d_call: NA
clone_size: NA
j_call: TRBJ2-3
cdr3_nt: TGTGCCAGCAGCTCGGGCACAGGGTTCCGATTCGGTACGCAGTATTTT
cdr3_aa: CASSSGTGFRFGTQYF

v_call: TRBV11-2
d_call: NA
clone_size: NA
j_call: TRBJ1-2
cdr3_nt: TGTGCCAGCAGGCTGGTGGGGGGACCTAACTATGGCTACACCTTC
cdr3_aa: CASRLVGGPNYGYTF

v_call: TRBV7-9
d_call: NA
clone_size: few
j_call: TRBJ2-7
cdr3_nt: TGTGCCAGCAGCCCGGCGGGACAGCCGTGGGGCGAGCAGTACTTC
cdr3_aa: CASSPAGQPWGEQYF

v_call: TRBV19
d_call: TRBD1
clone_size: NA
j_call: TRBJ1-5
cdr3_nt: TGTGCCAGTAGTATTGACAGGGTTCAGCCCCAGCATTTT
cdr3_aa: CASSIDRVQPQHF

v_call: TRBV19
d_call: NA
clone_size: NA
j_call: TRBJ2-7
cdr3_nt: TGTGCCAGTAGTCCAGGAGGACTGTACGAGCAGTACTTC
cdr3_aa: CASSPGGLYEQYF

v_call: TRBV5-1
d_call: TRBD1
clone_size: NA
j_call: TRBJ1-2
cdr3_nt: TGCGCCAGCAGGCCAGGGGGTAGGGACTATGGCTACACCTTC
cdr3_aa: CASRPGGRDYGYTF

v_call: TRBV7-2
d_call: NA
clone_size: NA
j_call: TRBJ1-4
cdr3_nt: TGTGCCAGCAGCTCACAGGGTTTAACGGAAAAACTGTTTTTT
cdr3_aa: CASSSQGLTEKLFF

v_call: TRBV11-2
d_call: NA
clone_size: NA
j_call: TRBJ2-6
cdr3_nt: TGTGCCAGCAGCCCCTGGAGGGTATACTCTGGGGCCAACGTCCTGACTTTC
cdr3_aa: CASSPWRVYSGANVLTF